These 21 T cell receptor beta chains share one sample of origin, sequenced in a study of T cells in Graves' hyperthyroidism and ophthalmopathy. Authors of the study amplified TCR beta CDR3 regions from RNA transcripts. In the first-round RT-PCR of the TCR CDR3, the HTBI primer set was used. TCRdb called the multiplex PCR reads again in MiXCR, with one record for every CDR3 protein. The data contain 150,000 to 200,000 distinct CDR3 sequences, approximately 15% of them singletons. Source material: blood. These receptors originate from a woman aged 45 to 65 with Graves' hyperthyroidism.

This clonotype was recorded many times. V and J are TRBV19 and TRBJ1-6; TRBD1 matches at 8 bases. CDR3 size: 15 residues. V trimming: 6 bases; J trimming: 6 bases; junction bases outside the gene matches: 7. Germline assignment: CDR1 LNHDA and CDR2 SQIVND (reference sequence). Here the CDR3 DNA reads TGTGCCAGTAGGGTGACAGGGGTCGGTAATTCACCCCTCCACTTT. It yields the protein CASRVTGVGNSPLHF.

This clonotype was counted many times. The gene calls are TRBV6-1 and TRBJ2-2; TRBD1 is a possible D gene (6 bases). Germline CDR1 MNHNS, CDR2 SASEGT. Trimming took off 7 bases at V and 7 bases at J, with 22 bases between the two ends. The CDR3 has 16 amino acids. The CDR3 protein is CASNLRRTVGGGELFF. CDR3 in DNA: TGTGCCAGCAATTTGCGACGGACAGTTGGGGGCGGGGAGCTGTTTTTT.

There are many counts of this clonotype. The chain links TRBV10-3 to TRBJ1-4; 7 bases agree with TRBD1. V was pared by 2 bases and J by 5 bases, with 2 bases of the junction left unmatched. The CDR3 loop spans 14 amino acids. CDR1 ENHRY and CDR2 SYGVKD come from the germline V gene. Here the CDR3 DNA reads TGTGCCATCAGTGAGGGGACAGCAAATGAAAAACTGTTTTTT. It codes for CAISEGTANEKLFF.

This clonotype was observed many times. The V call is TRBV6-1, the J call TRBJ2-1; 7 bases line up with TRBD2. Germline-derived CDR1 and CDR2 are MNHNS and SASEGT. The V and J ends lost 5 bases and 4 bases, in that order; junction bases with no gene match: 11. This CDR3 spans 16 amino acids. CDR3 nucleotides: TGTGCCAGCAGTTCCGAGGAGCGGGGACTATACAATGAGCAGTTCTTC. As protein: CASSSEERGLYNEQFF.

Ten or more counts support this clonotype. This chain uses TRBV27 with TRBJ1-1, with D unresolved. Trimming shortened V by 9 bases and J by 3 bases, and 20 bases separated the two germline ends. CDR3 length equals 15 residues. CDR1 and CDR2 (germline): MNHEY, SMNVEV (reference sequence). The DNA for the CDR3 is TGTGCCAGAGGGCGGCATGTCCTTGGGGACACTGAAGCTTTCTTT. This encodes CARGRHVLGDTEAFF.

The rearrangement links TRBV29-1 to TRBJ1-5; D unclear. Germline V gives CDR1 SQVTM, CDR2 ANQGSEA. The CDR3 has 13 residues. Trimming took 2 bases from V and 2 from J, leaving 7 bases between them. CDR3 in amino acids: CSVETGGNQPQHF. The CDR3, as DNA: TGCAGCGTTGAAACTGGTGGCAATCAGCCCCAGCATTTT.

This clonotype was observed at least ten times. This chain's CDR3 is CASSPIGRETQYF. The CDR3 nucleotides are TGTGCCAGCAGCCCAATTGGGCGAGAGACCCAGTACTTC. The J gene is TRBJ2-5, the V gene TRBV25-1, with D unclear. V was cut by 6 bases and J by 4 bases, with 12 bases left in between. The germline gives CDR1 MGHDK, CDR2 SYGVNS. CDR3 length: 13 residues.

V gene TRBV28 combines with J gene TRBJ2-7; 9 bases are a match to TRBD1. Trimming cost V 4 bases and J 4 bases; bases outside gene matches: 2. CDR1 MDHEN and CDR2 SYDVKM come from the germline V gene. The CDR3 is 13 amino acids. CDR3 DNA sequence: TGTGCCAGCAGTTCCGGGACAGGGTACGAGCAGTACTTC. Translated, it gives CASSSGTGYEQYF.

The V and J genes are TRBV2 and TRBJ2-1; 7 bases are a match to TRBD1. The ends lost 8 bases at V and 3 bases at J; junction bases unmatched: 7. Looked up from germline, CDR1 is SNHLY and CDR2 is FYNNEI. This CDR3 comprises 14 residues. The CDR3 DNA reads TGTGCCAGCGGGCCCCCAGGGGGCTACAATGAGCAGTTCTTC. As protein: CASGPPGGYNEQFF.

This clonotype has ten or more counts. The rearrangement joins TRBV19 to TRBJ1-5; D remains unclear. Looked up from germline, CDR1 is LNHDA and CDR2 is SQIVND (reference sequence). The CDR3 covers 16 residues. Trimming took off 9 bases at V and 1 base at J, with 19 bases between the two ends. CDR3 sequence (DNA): TGTGCCAGCAAACACCGGGGTCTTGGCAGCAATCAGCCCCAGCATTTT. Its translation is CASKHRGLGSNQPQHF.

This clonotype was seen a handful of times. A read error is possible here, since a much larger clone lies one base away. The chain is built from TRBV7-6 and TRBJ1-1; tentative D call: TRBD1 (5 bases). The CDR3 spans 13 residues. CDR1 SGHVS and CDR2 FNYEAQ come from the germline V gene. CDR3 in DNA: TGTGCCAGCAGCTTAGAGAGCGGGGCTGAAGTTTTCTTT. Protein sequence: CASSLESGAEVFF.

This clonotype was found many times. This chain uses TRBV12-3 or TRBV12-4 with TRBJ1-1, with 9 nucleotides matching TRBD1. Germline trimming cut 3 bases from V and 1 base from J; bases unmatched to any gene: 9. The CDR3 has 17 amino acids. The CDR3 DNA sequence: TGTGCCAGCAGTTTTGCCGCCGGGACAGGGCCGAACACTGAAGCTTTCTTT. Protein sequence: CASSFAAGTGPNTEAFF.

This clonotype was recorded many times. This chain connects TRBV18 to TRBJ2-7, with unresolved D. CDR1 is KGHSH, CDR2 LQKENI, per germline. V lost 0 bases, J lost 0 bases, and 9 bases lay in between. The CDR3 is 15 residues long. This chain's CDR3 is CASSPPLASSYEQYF. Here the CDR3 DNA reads TGTGCCAGCTCACCACCACTGGCTAGCTCCTACGAGCAGTACTTC.

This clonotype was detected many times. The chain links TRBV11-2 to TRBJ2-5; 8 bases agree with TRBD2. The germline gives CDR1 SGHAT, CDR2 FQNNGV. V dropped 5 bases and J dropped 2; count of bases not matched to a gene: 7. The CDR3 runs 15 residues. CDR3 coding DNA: TGTGCCAGCAGCCCCGGGGGGGCAACTCAAGAGACCCAGTACTTC. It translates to CASSPGGATQETQYF. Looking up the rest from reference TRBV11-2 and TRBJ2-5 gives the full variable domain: EAGVAQSPRYKIIEKRQSVAFWCNPISGHATLYWYQQILGQGPKLLIQFQNNGVVDDSQLPKDRFSAERLKGVDSTLKIQPAKLEDSAVYLCASSPGGATQETQYFGPGTRLLVL.

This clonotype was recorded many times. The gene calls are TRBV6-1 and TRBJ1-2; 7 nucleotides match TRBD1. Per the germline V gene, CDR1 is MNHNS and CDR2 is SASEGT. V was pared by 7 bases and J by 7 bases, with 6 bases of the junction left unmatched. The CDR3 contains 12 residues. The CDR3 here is CASKQGLGGYTF. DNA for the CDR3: TGTGCCAGCAAACAGGGGCTCGGTGGCTACACCTTC.

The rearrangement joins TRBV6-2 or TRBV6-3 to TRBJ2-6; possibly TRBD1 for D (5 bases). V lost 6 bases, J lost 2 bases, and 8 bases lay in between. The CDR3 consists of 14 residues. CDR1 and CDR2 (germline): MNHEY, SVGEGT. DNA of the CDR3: TGTGCCAGCAGGAGCAGGGCTGGGGCCAACGTCCTGACTTTC. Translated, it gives CASRSRAGANVLTF.

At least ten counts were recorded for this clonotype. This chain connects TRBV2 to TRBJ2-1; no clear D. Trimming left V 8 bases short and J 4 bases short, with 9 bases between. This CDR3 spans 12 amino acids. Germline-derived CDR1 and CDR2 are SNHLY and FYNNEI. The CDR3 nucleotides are TGTGCCAGCCTTAGGGTGTACAATGAGCAGTTCTTC. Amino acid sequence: CASLRVYNEQFF.

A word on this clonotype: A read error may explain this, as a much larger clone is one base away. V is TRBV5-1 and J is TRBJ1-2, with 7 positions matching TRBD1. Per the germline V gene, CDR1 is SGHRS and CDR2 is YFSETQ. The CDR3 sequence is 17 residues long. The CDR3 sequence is CASSPTGQAGWNYGHTF. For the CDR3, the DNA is TGCGCCAGCAGCCCCACCGGACAGGCTGGCTGGAACTATGGCCACACCTTC.

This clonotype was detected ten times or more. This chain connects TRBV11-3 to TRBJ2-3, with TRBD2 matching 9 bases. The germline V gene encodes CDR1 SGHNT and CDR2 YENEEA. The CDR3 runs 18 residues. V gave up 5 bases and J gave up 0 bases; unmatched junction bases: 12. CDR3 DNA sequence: TGTGCCAGCAGCCCGAGCGGGGGGATATCCGCTAGCACAGATACGCAGTATTTT. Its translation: CASSPSGGISASTDTQYF.

CDR3 sequence (DNA): TGTGCCAGCTCACCCCTTGAGACTCCCAAACGGGAGCTGTTTTTT. It codes for CASSPLETPKRELFF. The genes are TRBV18 and TRBJ2-2; D unresolved. CDR1 is KGHSH and CDR2 is LQKENI in the germline V gene. There are 15 residues in the CDR3. V was shortened by 3 bases and J by 9 bases, with 17 bases between the two germline ends.

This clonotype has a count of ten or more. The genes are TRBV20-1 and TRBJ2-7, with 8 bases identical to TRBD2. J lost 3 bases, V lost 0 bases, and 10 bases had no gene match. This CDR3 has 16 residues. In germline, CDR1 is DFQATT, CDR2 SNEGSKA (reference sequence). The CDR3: CSARDRTTGLVYEQYF. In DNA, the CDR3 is TGCAGTGCTAGAGATCGGACAACGGGACTAGTCTACGAGCAGTACTTC.